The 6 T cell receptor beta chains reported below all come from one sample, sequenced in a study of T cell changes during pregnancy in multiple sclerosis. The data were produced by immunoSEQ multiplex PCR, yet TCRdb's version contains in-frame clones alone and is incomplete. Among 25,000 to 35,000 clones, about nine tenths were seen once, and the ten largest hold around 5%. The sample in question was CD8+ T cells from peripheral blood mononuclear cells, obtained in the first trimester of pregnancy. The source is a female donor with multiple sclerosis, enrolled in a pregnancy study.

CDR3 in DNA: TGTGCCAGCAGTTTAGACATGAACACTGAAGCTTTCTTT. As protein: CASSLDMNTEAFF. The chain links TRBV27 to TRBJ1-1, with unresolved D. Trimming removed 2 bases at V and 0 bases at J, with 4 bases between. The CDR3 length is 13 residues. Germline CDR1 reads MNHEY; CDR2 reads SMNVEV (reference sequence).

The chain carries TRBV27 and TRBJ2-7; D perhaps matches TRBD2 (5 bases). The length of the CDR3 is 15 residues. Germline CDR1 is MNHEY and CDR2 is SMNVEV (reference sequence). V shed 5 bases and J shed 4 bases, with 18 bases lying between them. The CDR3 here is CASSQGRGWEYEQYF. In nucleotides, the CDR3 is TGTGCCAGCAGTCAAGGCCGGGGATGGGAATACGAGCAGTACTTC.

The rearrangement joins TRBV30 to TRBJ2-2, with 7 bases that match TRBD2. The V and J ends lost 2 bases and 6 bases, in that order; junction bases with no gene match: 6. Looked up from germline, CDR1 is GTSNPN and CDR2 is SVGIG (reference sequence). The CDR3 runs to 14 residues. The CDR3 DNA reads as TGTGCCTGGAGTTTGTGGGAGGGATCCGGGGAGCTGTTTTTT. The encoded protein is CAWSLWEGSGELFF.

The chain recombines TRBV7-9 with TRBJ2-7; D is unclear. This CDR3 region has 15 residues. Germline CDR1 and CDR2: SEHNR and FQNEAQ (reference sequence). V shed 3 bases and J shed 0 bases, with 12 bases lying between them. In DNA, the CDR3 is TGTGCCAGCAGCTTTTTGCGGTCTAGCTCCTACGAGCAGTACTTC. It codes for CASSFLRSSSYEQYF. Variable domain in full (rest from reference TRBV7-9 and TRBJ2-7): DTGVSQNPRHKITKRGQNVTFRCDPISEHNRLYWYRQTLGQGPEFLTYFQNEAQLEKSRLLSDRFSAERPKGSFSTLEIQRTEQGDSAMYLCASSFLRSSSYEQYFGPGTRLTVT.

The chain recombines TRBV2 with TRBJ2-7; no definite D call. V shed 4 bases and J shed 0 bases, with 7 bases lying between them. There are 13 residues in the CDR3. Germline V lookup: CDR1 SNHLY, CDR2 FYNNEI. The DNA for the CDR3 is TGTGCCAGCAGTGGCGGAATCTCCTACGAGCAGTACTTC. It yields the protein CASSGGISYEQYF. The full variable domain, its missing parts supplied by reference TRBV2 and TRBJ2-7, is EPEVTQTPSHQVTQMGQEVILRCVPISNHLYFYWYRQILGQKVEFLVSFYNNEISEKSEIFDDQFSVERPDGSNFTLKIRSTKLEDSAMYFCASSGGISYEQYFGPGTRLTVT.

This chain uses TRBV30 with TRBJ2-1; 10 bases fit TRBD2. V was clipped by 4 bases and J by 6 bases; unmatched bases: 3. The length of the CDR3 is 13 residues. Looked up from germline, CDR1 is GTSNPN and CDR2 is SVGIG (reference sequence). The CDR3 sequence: CAWTSGGGNEQFF. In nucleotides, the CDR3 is TGTGCCTGGACTAGCGGGGGTGGCAATGAGCAGTTCTTC.